This T cell receptor (beta chain) was retrieved from a study of cytomegalovirus exposure and HLA in healthy donors. As for the study in general: Per a later analysis, the 666 first-cohort and more than 100 validation repertoires shared one platform. Study-level points and caveats: 150 or so TCR beta chains were listed as cytomegalovirus-associated. Subsequent analysis found a tendency for first-cohort TCR clusters to co-occur within the 100 to 150 validation repertoires.

About this clone: Its specificity is unknown. One junction end does not reproduce the germline sequence, and a read error may be involved.

Looked up from germline, CDR1 is MDHEN and CDR2 is SYDVKM. This CDR3 region has 13 residues. The method was immunoSEQ multiplex PCR; TCRdb's version includes in-frame clones alone and lacks a portion of them. The table includes 120,000 to 150,000 clones, 84% detected once. The sequence was collected from a young woman in good health and CMV-seronegative. Source material: PBMCs. The genes are TRBV28 and TRBJ2-7, with 7 bases identical to TRBD1. The CDR3 loop reads CASSSGQDLPQIF. CDR3 nucleotides: TGTGCCAGCAGTTCCGGACAGGATCTTCCCCAAATATTC.